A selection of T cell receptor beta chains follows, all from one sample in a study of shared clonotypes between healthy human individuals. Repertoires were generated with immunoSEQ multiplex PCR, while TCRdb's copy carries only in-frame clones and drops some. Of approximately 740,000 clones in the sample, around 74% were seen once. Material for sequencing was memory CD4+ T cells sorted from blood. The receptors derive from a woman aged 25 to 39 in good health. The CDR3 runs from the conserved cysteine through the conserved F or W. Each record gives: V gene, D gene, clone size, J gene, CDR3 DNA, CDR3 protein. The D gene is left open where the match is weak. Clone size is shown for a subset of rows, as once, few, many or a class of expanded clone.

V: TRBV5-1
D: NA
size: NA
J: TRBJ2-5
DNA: TGCGCCAGCAGCTTGGATGGGTGGACCCAGTACTTC
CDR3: CASSLDGWTQYF

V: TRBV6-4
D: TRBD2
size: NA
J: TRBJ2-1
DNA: TGTGCCAGCAGCCCGGATAGCGGGGGGTTAGGTGAGCAGTTCTTC
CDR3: CASSPDSGGLGEQFF

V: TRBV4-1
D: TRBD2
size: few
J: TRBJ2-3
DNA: TGCGCCAGCAGCCTAGCGGGAGCTGGAGATACGCAGTATTTT
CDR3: CASSLAGAGDTQYF

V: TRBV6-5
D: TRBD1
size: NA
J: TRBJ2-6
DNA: TGTGCCAGCAGACTGGGACAGACTGGGGCCAACGTCCTGACTTTC
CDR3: CASRLGQTGANVLTF

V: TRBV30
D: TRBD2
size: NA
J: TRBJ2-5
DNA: TGTGCCTGGAGTGAGTTAGCGGGAGAGACCCAGTACTTC
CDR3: CAWSELAGETQYF

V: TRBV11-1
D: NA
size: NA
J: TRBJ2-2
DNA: TGTGCCACCAGGGAGGCCCCGAACACCGGGGAGCTGTTTTTT
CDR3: CATREAPNTGELFF

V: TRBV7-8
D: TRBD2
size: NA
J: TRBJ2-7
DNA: TGTGCCAGCAGCTTTATCGTTGGGACTAGCGGCTTTACCTACGAGCAGTACTTC
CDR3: CASSFIVGTSGFTYEQYF

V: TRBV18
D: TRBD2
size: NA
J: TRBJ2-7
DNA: TGTGCCAGCTCGTCGGGACTAGGGAGTAGCGAGCAGTACTTC
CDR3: CASSSGLGSSEQYF

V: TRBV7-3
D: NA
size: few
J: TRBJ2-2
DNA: TGTGCCAGCAGCTTAGGCTCCGCGAACACCGGGGAGCTGTTTTTT
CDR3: CASSLGSANTGELFF

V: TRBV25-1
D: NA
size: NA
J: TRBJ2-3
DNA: TGTGCCAGCAGTGAAACACCCACCACAGATACGCAGTATTTT
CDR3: CASSETPTTDTQYF

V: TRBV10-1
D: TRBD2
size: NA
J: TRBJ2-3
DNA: TGCGCCAGCAATCGCGGGAGCTATGATACGCAGTATTTT
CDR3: CASNRGSYDTQYF

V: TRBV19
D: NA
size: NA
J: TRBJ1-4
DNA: TGTGCCAGTAGTACTACAGGGTATAAACTGTTTTTT
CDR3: CASSTTGYKLFF

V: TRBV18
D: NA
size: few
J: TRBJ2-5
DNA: TGTGCCAGTCACCAGGGACTTCGAGAGACCCAGTACTTC
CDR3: CASHQGLRETQYF

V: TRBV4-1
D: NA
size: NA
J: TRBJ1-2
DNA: TGCGCCAGCAGCCAACCCCTGGGAGGGGGTAACTATGGCTACACCTTC
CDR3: CASSQPLGGGNYGYTF

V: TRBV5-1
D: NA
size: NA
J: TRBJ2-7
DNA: TGCGCCAGCAGCAAAGATCCAGGAGGGGCGGGGTACGAGCAGTACTTC
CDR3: CASSKDPGGAGYEQYF

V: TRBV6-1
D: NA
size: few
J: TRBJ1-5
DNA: TGTGCCAGCAGTGAAGTTTTTAGTCACCCTAGCAATCAGCCCCAGCATTTT
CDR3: CASSEVFSHPSNQPQHF

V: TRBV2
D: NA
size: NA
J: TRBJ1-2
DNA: TGTGCCAGCAGTACTCAGGGCTATGGCTACACCTTC
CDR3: CASSTQGYGYTF

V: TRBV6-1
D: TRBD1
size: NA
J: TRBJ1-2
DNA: TGTGCCAGCAGTCGACGGACAGGGATCTATGGCTACACCTTC
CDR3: CASSRRTGIYGYTF

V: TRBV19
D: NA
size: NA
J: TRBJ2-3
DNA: TGTGCCAGCCGGACGGGTAACACAGATACGCAGTATTTT
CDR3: CASRTGNTDTQYF

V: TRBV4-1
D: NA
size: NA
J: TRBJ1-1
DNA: TGCGCCAGCAGCCAAGTGCAGGGCCTCGGGACTGAAGCTTTCTTT
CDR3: CASSQVQGLGTEAFF

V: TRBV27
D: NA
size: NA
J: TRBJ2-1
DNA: TGTGCCAGCAGTTTTTTTGGTGAGCAGTTCTTC
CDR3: CASSFFGEQFF

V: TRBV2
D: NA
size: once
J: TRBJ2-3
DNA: TGTGCCAGCAGTGAAGTGGGGGGCATCTTCACAGATACGCAGTATTTT
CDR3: CASSEVGGIFTDTQYF

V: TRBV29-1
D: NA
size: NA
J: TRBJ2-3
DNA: TGCAGCGTATGTGATTTCACAGATACGCAGTATTTT
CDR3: CSVCDFTDTQYF

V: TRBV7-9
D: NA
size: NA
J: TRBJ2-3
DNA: TGTGCCAGCAGCTGGAGGGGCACAGATACGCAGTATTTT
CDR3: CASSWRGTDTQYF

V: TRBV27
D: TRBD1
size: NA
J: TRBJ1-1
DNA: TGTGCCAGCAGTGCTATAACAGGGGAGAACACTGAAGCTTTCTTT
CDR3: CASSAITGENTEAFF

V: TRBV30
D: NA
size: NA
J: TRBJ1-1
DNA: TGTGCCTGGAGTTCCCGAAGAAGCCGGACTGAAGCTTTCTTT
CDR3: CAWSSRRSRTEAFF

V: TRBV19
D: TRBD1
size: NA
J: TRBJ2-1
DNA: TGTGCCAGTAGTACCCGACAGGGAACCTACAATGAGCAGTTCTTC
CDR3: CASSTRQGTYNEQFF

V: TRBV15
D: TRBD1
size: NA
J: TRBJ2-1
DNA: TGTGCCACCAGCAGTGACAGGGAGAGTTACAATGAGCAGTTCTTC
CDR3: CATSSDRESYNEQFF

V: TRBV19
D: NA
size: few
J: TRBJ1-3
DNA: TGTGCCAGTAGCCCTGTGGGATCAGGAAACACCATATATTTT
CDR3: CASSPVGSGNTIYF

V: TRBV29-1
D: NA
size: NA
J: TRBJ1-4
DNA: TGCAGCGTATCCGGACAGTGGCCAACTAATGAAAAACTGTTTTTT
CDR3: CSVSGQWPTNEKLFF

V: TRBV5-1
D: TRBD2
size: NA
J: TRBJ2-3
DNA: TGCGCCACCAAAGGAGGACTAGCAACAGATACGCAGTATTTT
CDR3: CATKGGLATDTQYF

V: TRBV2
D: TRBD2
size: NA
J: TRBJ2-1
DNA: TGTGCCAGCAGTTTTATTAGCGGGAGGGGGAGTGAGCAGTTCTTC
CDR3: CASSFISGRGSEQFF

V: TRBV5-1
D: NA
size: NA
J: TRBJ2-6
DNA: TGCGCCAGCAGGATCGCGGGGTCCGGGGCCAACGTCCTGACTTTC
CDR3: CASRIAGSGANVLTF

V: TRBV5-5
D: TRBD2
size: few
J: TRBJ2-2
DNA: TGTGCCAGCAGCGGGGGACTAGCGGTCACCGGGGAGCTGTTTTTT
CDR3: CASSGGLAVTGELFF

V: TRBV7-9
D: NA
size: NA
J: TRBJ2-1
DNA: TGTGCCAGCAGCTTAGGCCACGTGGGTGAGCAGTTCTTC
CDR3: CASSLGHVGEQFF

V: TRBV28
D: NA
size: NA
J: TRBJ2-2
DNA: TGTGCCACCATCTCTCGTTTGAACACCGGGGAGCTGTTTTTT
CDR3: CATISRLNTGELFF

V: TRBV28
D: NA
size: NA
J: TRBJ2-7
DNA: TGTGCCAGCTCCCGAGGGTGGGTGGGCTACGAGCAGTACTTC
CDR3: CASSRGWVGYEQYF